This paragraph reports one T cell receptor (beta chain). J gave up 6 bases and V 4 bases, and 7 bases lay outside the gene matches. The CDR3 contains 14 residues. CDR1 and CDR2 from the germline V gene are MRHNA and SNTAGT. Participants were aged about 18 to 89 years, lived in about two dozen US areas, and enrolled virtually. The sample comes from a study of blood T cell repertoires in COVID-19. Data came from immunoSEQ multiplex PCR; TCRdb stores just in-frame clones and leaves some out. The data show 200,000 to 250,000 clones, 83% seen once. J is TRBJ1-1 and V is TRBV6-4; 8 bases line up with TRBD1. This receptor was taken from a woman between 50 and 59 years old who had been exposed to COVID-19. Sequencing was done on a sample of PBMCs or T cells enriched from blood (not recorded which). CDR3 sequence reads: CASSADRVAAEAFF. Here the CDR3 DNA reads TGTGCCAGCAGTGCGGACAGGGTGGCGGCTGAAGCTTTCTTT.